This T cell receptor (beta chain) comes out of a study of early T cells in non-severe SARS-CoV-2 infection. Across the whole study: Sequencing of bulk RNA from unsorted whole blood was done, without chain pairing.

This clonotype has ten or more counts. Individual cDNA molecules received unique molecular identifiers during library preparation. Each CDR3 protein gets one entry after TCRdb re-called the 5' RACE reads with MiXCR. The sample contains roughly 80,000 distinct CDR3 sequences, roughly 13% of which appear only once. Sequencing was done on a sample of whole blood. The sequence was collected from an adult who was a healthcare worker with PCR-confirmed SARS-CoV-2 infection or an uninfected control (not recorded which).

The CDR3 DNA is TGTGCCAGCAGCCTATTTGCTGGGAATGAGCAGTTCTTC. This translates into CASSLFAGNEQFF. This rearrangement joins TRBV7-2 to TRBJ2-1; unclear D gene. Looked up from germline, CDR1 is SGHTA and CDR2 is FQGNSA. The CDR3 runs to 13 residues. The germline V and J ends were trimmed by 5 bases and 7 bases, with 12 bases remaining between them. Full variable domain (rest looked up from reference TRBV7-2 and TRBJ2-1): GAGVSQSPSNKVTEKGKDVELRCDPISGHTALYWYRQSLGQGLEFLIYFQGNSAPDKSGLPSDRFSAERTGGSVSTLTIQRTQQEDSAVYLCASSLFAGNEQFFGPGTRLTVL.